This T cell receptor beta chain was documented in a study of control samples from healthy donors and cancer patients. CDR3 length equals 15 residues. Germline V lookup: CDR1 MNHEY, CDR2 SMNVEV (reference sequence). Trimming shortened V by 5 bases and J by 3 bases, and 17 bases separated the two germline ends. Only in-frame clones appear in the TCRdb table, and some are missing; sequencing was by immunoSEQ multiplex PCR. The table shows 350,000 to 450,000 clones, with 80% to 95% occurring only once. The rearrangement uses TRBV27 and TRBJ2-7, with D tentatively TRBD2 (6 bases). The clonotype was recovered from a man aged 35 to 55 with head and neck cancer. Specimen: PBMCs. CDR3 protein: CASSRPAAAGYEQYF. Here the CDR3 DNA reads TGTGCCAGCAGTCGACCCGCCGCAGCGGGCTACGAGCAGTACTTC.